What follows are 29 T cell receptor beta chains derived from one specimen sequenced in a study of shared clonotypes between healthy human individuals. Sequencing used immunoSEQ multiplex PCR; TCRdb keeps in-frame clones, though not all of them. Among 550,000 to 600,000 clones, roughly 79% were seen once, and the ten largest hold about 12%. The sequenced sample consisted of PBMCs. These receptors all come from a woman in her forties in good health. Some clones in this sample may be carry-over from other donors' samples.

This chain uses TRBV15 with TRBJ1-1; the D gene is possibly TRBD1 (6 bases). CDR3 length: 16 amino acids. Germline loops: CDR1 LNHNV, CDR2 YYDKDF (reference sequence). The germline V and J ends were trimmed by 3 bases and 2 bases, with 16 bases remaining between them. In DNA, the CDR3 is TGTGCCACCAGCAGGAGGGGGGGGATCGATAACACTGAAGCTTTCTTT. It codes for CATSRRGGIDNTEAFF.

The V call is TRBV7-9, the J call TRBJ2-1; TRBD2 is a possible D gene (6 bases). The V gene lost 5 bases and the J gene lost 10 bases, with 18 bases spanning the gap. This CDR3 comprises 14 residues. CDR1 and CDR2 (germline): SEHNR, FQNEAQ (reference sequence). CDR3 loop: CASSNTREPLEQFF. CDR3 nucleotides: TGTGCCAGCAGCAACACCCGGGAGCCTCTGGAGCAGTTCTTC. Combining the CDR3 with reference TRBV7-9 and TRBJ2-1 gives the whole variable domain DTGVSQNPRHKITKRGQNVTFRCDPISEHNRLYWYRQTLGQGPEFLTYFQNEAQLEKSRLLSDRFSAERPKGSFSTLEIQRTEQGDSAMYLCASSNTREPLEQFFGPGTRLTVL.

This clone was counted many times. J is TRBJ2-1 and V is TRBV10-3, with D tentatively TRBD1 (6 bases). The germline V gene encodes CDR1 ENHRY and CDR2 SYGVKD. Trimming pared 2 bases from V and 10 bases from J, leaving 9 bases between. This CDR3 has 12 residues. This chain's CDR3 is CAISEPGQEQFF. The CDR3 region has the DNA TGTGCCATCAGTGAGCCTGGACAGGAGCAGTTCTTC.

The chain links TRBV7-8 to TRBJ2-3; no definite D call. There are 12 residues in the CDR3. The germline CDR1 and CDR2 sequences are SGHVS and FQNEAQ. Trimming removed 5 bases at V and 0 bases at J, with 3 bases between. In DNA, the CDR3 is TGTGCCAGCAGCGTAAGCACAGATACGCAGTATTTT. Translating gives CASSVSTDTQYF.

This clone came up once. The CDR3 loop is CASSFFTRNQETQYF. The CDR3, as DNA: TGTGCCAGCTCATTCTTTACCAGGAACCAAGAGACCCAGTACTTC. J is TRBJ2-5 and V is TRBV18; D gene ambiguous. CDR3 size: 15 residues. V gave up 5 bases and J gave up 0 bases, with 13 bases separating them. Per the germline V gene, CDR1 is KGHSH and CDR2 is LQKENI.

This clone has more than one count but fewer than ten. The chain carries TRBV27 and TRBJ1-1, with no clear D. CDR3 size: 14 residues. Looked up from germline, CDR1 is MNHEY and CDR2 is SMNVEV (reference sequence). V shed 3 bases and J shed 1 base, with 9 bases lying between them. In DNA form, the CDR3 reads TGTGCCAGCAGTTTTAATGGGGAGAACACTGAAGCTTTCTTT. Translation gives CASSFNGENTEAFF.

The chain couples TRBV2 to TRBJ2-7, with TRBD2 as a possible D gene (6 bases). V was cut by 11 bases and J by 6 bases, with 11 bases left in between. This CDR3 spans 10 amino acids. Looked up from germline, CDR1 is SNHLY and CDR2 is FYNNEI. Here the CDR3 reads CASRRGEQYF. CDR3 DNA: TGTGCCTCCCGGAGGGGCGAGCAGTACTTC.

This chain joins TRBV5-1 and TRBJ1-5; possible D gene TRBD1, 5 bases. In germline, CDR1 is SGHRS, CDR2 YFSETQ. Trimming left V 4 bases short and J 4 bases short, with 15 bases between. This CDR3 spans 15 amino acids. The DNA for the CDR3 is TGCGCCAGCAGCCCTTTGGGGGACTTAAATCAGCCCCAGCATTTT. It translates to CASSPLGDLNQPQHF.

As regards this clone: Within the sample, other DNA sequences also encode this same CDR3. The chain combines TRBV6-4 with TRBJ2-6; the D gene is possibly TRBD1 (6 bases). The V gene lost 6 bases and the J gene lost 0 bases, with 12 bases spanning the gap. This CDR3 has 16 residues. Looked up from germline, CDR1 is MRHNA and CDR2 is SNTAGT. The chain's CDR3 is CASSPGQLSGANVLTF. The CDR3 nucleotides read TGTGCCAGCAGCCCGGGACAACTCTCTGGGGCCAACGTCCTGACTTTC.

The chain recombines TRBV7-8 with TRBJ2-5; 8 positions agree with TRBD2. V trimming: 5 bases; J trimming: 4 bases; junction bases outside the gene matches: 6. The V gene's germline CDR1 is SGHVS and CDR2 FQNEAQ. The CDR3 is 14 amino acids. CDR3 sequence (DNA): TGTGCCAGCAGCCTTAGCGGGAATCGAGAGACCCAGTACTTC. It yields the protein CASSLSGNRETQYF.

The chain is built from TRBV7-9 and TRBJ1-4; the match to TRBD1 covers 8 bases. This CDR3 is 14 amino acids long. Germline CDR1 is SEHNR and CDR2 is FQNEAQ (reference sequence). V dropped 4 bases and J dropped 7; count of bases not matched to a gene: 5. CDR3 nucleotides: TGTGCCAGCAGCTCCCAGGGGGCCGGTGAAAAACTGTTTTTT. This codes for CASSSQGAGEKLFF. Using reference TRBV7-9 and TRBJ1-4 for the parts outside the CDR3, the full variable domain is DTGVSQNPRHKITKRGQNVTFRCDPISEHNRLYWYRQTLGQGPEFLTYFQNEAQLEKSRLLSDRFSAERPKGSFSTLEIQRTEQGDSAMYLCASSSQGAGEKLFFGSGTQLSVL.

With regard to this clone: Other DNA sequences in the same sample also yield this CDR3. Here the CDR3 DNA reads TGTGCCAGCAGTTTACGGACCCTCTATGGCTACACCTTC. It yields the protein CASSLRTLYGYTF. The rearrangement links TRBV28 to TRBJ1-2; no clear D. Germline CDR1 and CDR2: MDHEN and SYDVKM. The CDR3 sequence is 13 residues long. The V end lost 2 bases, the J end lost 4 bases, and 8 bases lay between the germline ends.

Comments on this clone: Additional DNA sequences in this sample encode the identical CDR3. The chain uses TRBV27 and TRBJ2-1, with D perhaps matching TRBD2 (5 bases). V lost 3 bases, J lost 4 bases, and 7 bases lay in between. CDR1 is MNHEY, CDR2 SMNVEV, per germline (reference sequence). CDR3 length: 13 amino acids. The CDR3 coding sequence is TGTGCCAGCAGTTTCTCGGGATACAATGAGCAGTTCTTC. This sequence encodes CASSFSGYNEQFF.

The chain combines TRBV13 with TRBJ2-5, with 9 nucleotides matching TRBD2. The J segment lost 5 bases and the V segment lost 1 base, leaving 8 bases of the junction unmatched. CDR1 PRHDT and CDR2 FYEKMQ come from the germline V gene (reference sequence). The CDR3 is made up of 16 amino acids. The CDR3 DNA follows: TGTGCCAGCAGCTTAGTGGGTAGCGGGAGTGGGGAGACCCAGTACTTC. It codes for CASSLVGSGSGETQYF.

V and J are TRBV7-9 and TRBJ2-2; TRBD2 is a possible D gene (5 bases). Trimming pared 5 bases from V and 7 bases from J, leaving 14 bases between. Germline V CDR1 and CDR2: SEHNR, FQNEAQ (reference sequence). The CDR3 has 14 amino acids. Here the CDR3 DNA reads TGTGCCAGCAGCCCGGGATATGGGATCGGGGAGCTGTTTTTT. This codes for CASSPGYGIGELFF.

The chain couples TRBV5-1 to TRBJ2-5; possible D gene TRBD2, 5 bases. CDR1 and CDR2 from the germline V gene are SGHRS and YFSETQ. The CDR3 runs 14 residues. Trimming stripped 6 bases from V and 7 bases from J, with 19 bases between. CDR3 amino acids: CASTEATGEGTQYF. The CDR3 DNA sequence: TGCGCCAGCACCGAGGCTACCGGGGAAGGGACCCAGTACTTC.

The rearrangement links TRBV28 to TRBJ2-2, with D hard to call. Germline V gene sequence: CDR1 MDHEN, CDR2 SYDVKM. The CDR3 runs 15 residues. The V gene lost 4 bases and the J gene lost 4 bases, with 13 bases spanning the gap. This chain's CDR3 is CASSSFMVGTGELFF. Here the CDR3 DNA reads TGTGCCAGCAGTTCCTTCATGGTGGGCACCGGGGAGCTGTTTTTT.

This clone showed up just once. The chain combines TRBV5-4 with TRBJ1-1; perhaps TRBD1 as D (5 bases). CDR3 length: 16 amino acids. CDR1 is SGHNT and CDR2 is YYREEE in the germline V gene (reference sequence). The V and J ends lost 4 bases and 3 bases respectively, with 19 bases between them. CDR3 residues: CASSSPVSGWDTEAFF. DNA of the CDR3: TGTGCCAGCAGCAGTCCCGTTTCAGGGTGGGACACTGAAGCTTTCTTT.

This clone has only a few counts. The chain recombines TRBV7-4 with TRBJ1-5; 7 nucleotides line up with TRBD1. The germline V gene has CDR1 SGHVT and CDR2 SQSDAQ. V lost 2 bases and J lost 1; bases outside the gene matches: 5. The CDR3 sequence is 16 residues long. CDR3 DNA: TGTGCCAGCAGCTTAACCCCGGACAGGAGCAATCAGCCCCAGCATTTT. Translation: CASSLTPDRSNQPQHF.

This chain links TRBV6-5 with TRBJ1-1, with unresolved D. Germline CDR1 reads MNHEY; CDR2 reads SVGAGI. Trimming removed 8 bases at V and 1 base at J, with 17 bases between. The CDR3 has 15 amino acids. The CDR3 region has the DNA TGTGCCAGCTCAAATCGGGCGGATGGGAACACTGAAGCTTTCTTT. This encodes CASSNRADGNTEAFF.

The V call is TRBV23-1, the J call TRBJ2-7; D gene unclear. TRBV23-1 belongs to the ORF category, with a function that is uncertain. Trimming shortened V by 0 bases and J by 2 bases, and 17 bases separated the two germline ends. The CDR3 runs to 17 residues. The CDR3: CASSQSYPAQVPYEQYF. Written as DNA, the CDR3 is TGCGCCAGCAGTCAATCGTATCCAGCACAAGTACCCTACGAGCAGTACTTC.

The chain uses TRBV27 and TRBJ2-7; D is unresolved. Germline values: CDR1 MNHEY, CDR2 SMNVEV (reference sequence). V shed 3 bases and J shed 2 bases, with 8 bases lying between them. The CDR3 spans 13 residues. Written as DNA, the CDR3 is TGTGCCAGCAGTTTCGGCAGAGCCTACGAGCAGTACTTC. It specifies CASSFGRAYEQYF.

The chain uses TRBV5-1 and TRBJ2-7; 7 positions agree with TRBD2. The CDR3 has 16 amino acids. The V gene's germline CDR1 is SGHRS and CDR2 YFSETQ. The V segment lost 3 bases and the J segment 5 bases; nucleotides outside the gene matches: 14. This chain's CDR3 is CASSWGLAGVNNEQYF. The CDR3 DNA is TGCGCCAGCAGCTGGGGCCTCGCGGGAGTGAATAACGAGCAGTACTTC.

The chain uses TRBV6-1 and TRBJ1-4, with D unclear. Germline V gene data show CDR1 as MNHNS and CDR2 as SASEGT. The V and J ends lost 2 bases and 4 bases respectively, with 14 bases between them. This CDR3 has 16 amino acids. The CDR3 spells CASSEPTVRGNEKLFF. Here the CDR3 DNA reads TGTGCCAGCAGTGAACCAACGGTACGGGGTAATGAAAAACTGTTTTTT.

This clone was observed once. The chain combines TRBV10-2 with TRBJ1-1; no clear D gene. Per germline, CDR1 WSHSY and CDR2 SAAADI. The CDR3 has 15 residues. V was cut by 0 bases and J by 0 bases, with 8 bases left in between. The CDR3 DNA reads TGCGCCAGCAGTGAGTCGGGCCCCATGAACACTGAAGCTTTCTTT. This translates into CASSESGPMNTEAFF.

This chain connects TRBV6-7 to TRBJ2-1; D ambiguous. TRBV6-7 is identified as an open reading frame with a role that is uncertain. This CDR3 spans 14 amino acids. The ends were cut back, 3 bases at V and 15 bases at J, with 21 bases in the middle. The CDR3 DNA reads as TGTGCCAGCAGTTATGGGGTCCTATCTCCTTCCCGGTTCTTC. Protein sequence: CASSYGVLSPSRFF.

This clone has a handful of counts. The rearrangement links TRBV9 to TRBJ2-5; 7 nucleotides match TRBD1. The end of the DNA is better explained by TRBJ2-7, so the J call may be wrong. This CDR3 comprises 14 residues. Germline-derived CDR1 and CDR2 are SGDLS and YYNGEE. The CDR3 nucleotides are TGTGCCAGCAGCGTAGGACCAGGGGGCTACGAGCAGTACTTC. Its protein product is CASSVGPGGYEQYF.

Written as DNA, the CDR3 is TGTGCCTGGAGTTTGTTGGCCTACGAGCAGTACTTC. It is translated as CAWSLLAYEQYF. The chain joins TRBV30 to TRBJ2-7; D gene ambiguous. Trimming took off 2 bases at V and 2 bases at J, with 7 bases between the two ends. The CDR3 covers 12 residues. Per the germline V gene, CDR1 is GTSNPN and CDR2 is SVGIG (reference sequence).

Here the CDR3 DNA reads TGTGCCACCAGCAGAAGGTCCGGACACGCTGGACCAACTAATGAAAAACTGTTTTTT. As protein: CATSRRSGHAGPTNEKLFF. The V call is TRBV15, the J call TRBJ1-4, with D perhaps TRBD1 (5 bases). Trimming cost V 2 bases and J 0 bases, with 19 bases left between them. The CDR3 totals 19 residues. The germline V gene has CDR1 LNHNV and CDR2 YYDKDF (reference sequence).